Listed below are T cell receptor beta chains from one sample, sequenced in a study of identical twins. One entry per CDR3 protein, called by TCRdb with MiXCR from the 5' RACE reads. Here the sample spans approximately 1.8 million distinct CDR3 sequences, about 31% being singletons. Sequencing was performed on cord blood. These receptors all stem from a newborn girl in good health. CDR3s leave out the opening cysteine and the closing phenylalanine or tryptophan. Fields, in order: V gene, CDR3 protein.

v_gene: TRBV29-1; CDR3aa: SGGAGRNTEAF
v_gene: TRBV10-3; CDR3aa: AISVTSGGAGTQY
v_gene: TRBV5-4; CDR3aa: ASSSVGSYNSPLH
v_gene: TRBV7-2; CDR3aa: ASSYLSVSSYEQY
v_gene: TRBV6-6; CDR3aa: ASSYGALGHNYGYT
v_gene: TRBV18; CDR3aa: ASSRGLAGGFGNEQF
v_gene: TRBV11-2; CDR3aa: ASSSKGGLAVYNEQF
v_gene: TRBV5-4; CDR3aa: ASSHPREKETQY
v_gene: TRBV21-1; CDR3aa: ASSKGGTSIDTQY
v_gene: TRBV5-6; CDR3aa: ASSRHRDRVNTGELF
v_gene: TRBV7-8; CDR3aa: ASSPRTGVYNEQY
v_gene: TRBV4-2; CDR3aa: ASSQGGTGAYNSPPH